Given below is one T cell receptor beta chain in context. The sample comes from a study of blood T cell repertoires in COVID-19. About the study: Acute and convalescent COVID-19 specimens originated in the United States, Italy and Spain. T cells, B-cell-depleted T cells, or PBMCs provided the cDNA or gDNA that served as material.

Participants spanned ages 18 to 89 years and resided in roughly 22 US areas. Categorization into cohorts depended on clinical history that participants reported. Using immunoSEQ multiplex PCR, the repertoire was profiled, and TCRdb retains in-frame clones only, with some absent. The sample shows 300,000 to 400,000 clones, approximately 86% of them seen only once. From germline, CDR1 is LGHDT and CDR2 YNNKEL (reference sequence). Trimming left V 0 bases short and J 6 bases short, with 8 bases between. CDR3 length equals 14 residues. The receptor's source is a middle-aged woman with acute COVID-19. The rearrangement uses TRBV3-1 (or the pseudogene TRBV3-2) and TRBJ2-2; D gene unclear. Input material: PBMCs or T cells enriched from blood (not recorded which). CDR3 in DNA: TGTGCCAGCAGCCAAGAGCGAACGGCCGGGGAGCTGTTTTTT. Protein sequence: CASSQERTAGELFF.